Listed here are 23 T cell receptor beta chains from one sample, sequenced in a study of T cells in tuberculosis (dated by TCRdb to the late 2010s). Libraries came from the immunoSEQ multiplex PCR assay. The table comes from immuneACCESS by way of TCRdb, which keeps in-frame sequences with V and J called. Part of the clones is missing from these tables; in studies checked, under half for an unresolved V gene and the rest for unknown reasons. This sample gives tens of thousands of clones in total; roughly 93% of them show up just once. The top ten constitute approximately 2% of the sample. PBMC were thawed, rested overnight, stained with GMM-loaded CD1B tetramer, a Live/Dead dye and anti-CD3, and then sorted on a FACS Aria II. The CD1B tetramers were loaded with C32 glucose monomycolate that had been purified from Rhodococcus equi. The sample taken for sequencing was CD1b-GMM tetramer-negative cells sorted from PBMCs. The sample's cell subset or site label, decoded: T cells not binding CD1B-GMM tetramer, sorted from same donor. The source is an adult woman with latent tuberculosis.

The V gene is TRBV25-1, the J gene TRBJ1-3, with no clear D. Between the trimmed V and J ends, which lost 7 bases and 4 bases, there was a span of 5 bases. The CDR3 is made up of 11 amino acids. Germline V gene lookup returns CDR1 MGHDK and CDR2 SYGVNS. CDR3 amino acids: CASIQGNTIYF. The CDR3 nucleotides read TGTGCCAGCATACAGGGAAACACCATATATTTT.

The chain has TRBV5-1 and TRBJ2-7; TRBD1 matches 8 bases. This CDR3 region has 15 residues. V lost 7 bases, J lost 5 bases, and 14 bases stayed unmatched. Germline-derived CDR1 and CDR2 are SGHRS and YFSETQ. The CDR3 reads CASRENLDRDHEQYF. The CDR3 DNA sequence: TGCGCCAGCCGGGAGAATTTGGACAGGGACCACGAGCAGTACTTC.

This clone has just one count. V usage is TRBV7-2 and J usage is TRBJ2-5; 9 nucleotides align to TRBD1. This CDR3 is 14 amino acids long. Germline CDR1 is SGHTA and CDR2 is FQGNSA. After removal of 3 bases from V and 5 bases from J, the junction contained 4 bases not matched to a gene. The CDR3 here is CASSLDRGRETQYF. DNA of the CDR3: TGTGCCAGCAGCTTGGACAGGGGCCGGGAGACCCAGTACTTC. Complete variable domain (other parts from reference TRBV7-2 and TRBJ2-5): GAGVSQSPSNKVTEKGKDVELRCDPISGHTALYWYRQSLGQGLEFLIYFQGNSAPDKSGLPSDRFSAERTGGSVSTLTIQRTQQEDSAVYLCASSLDRGRETQYFGPGTRLLVL.

The rearrangement links TRBV6-1 to TRBJ2-5; TRBD2 agrees at 13 bases. The closer fit of TRBJ2-7 to the DNA end suggests the J call may be wrong. The CDR3 sequence is 16 residues long. In germline, CDR1 is MNHNS, CDR2 SASEGT. CDR3 protein: CASSVTSGGNTYEQYF. Written as DNA, the CDR3 is TGTGCCAGCAGTGTGACTAGCGGGGGGAATACCTACGAGCAGTACTTC.

The chain is built from TRBV9 and TRBJ2-5; D is undetermined. Deletions cut 1 base from V and 1 base from J, with 8 bases between. Germline CDR1 and CDR2: SGDLS and YYNGEE. This CDR3 contains 14 residues. The CDR3 sequence is CASSVSGFQETQYF. CDR3 coding DNA: TGTGCCAGCAGCGTATCAGGCTTCCAAGAGACCCAGTACTTC.

The chain recombines TRBV7-5 with TRBJ2-1; the D segment call TRBD1 is taken from the table without a DNA check. TRBV7-5 is labeled a pseudogene. The CDR3 contains 18 residues. CDR3 nucleotides: TGTGCCAGACCATTGGGGGGGGAGCGGGACAGGGTCTACAATGAGCAGTTCTTC. Translated: CARPLGGERDRVYNEQFF.

V usage is TRBV18 and J usage is TRBJ1-1; D is perhaps TRBD1 (5 bases). The CDR3 extends over 14 amino acids. The V end was cut by 2 bases, the J end by 5 bases, with 12 bases between. The V gene's germline CDR1 is KGHSH and CDR2 LQKENI. Here the CDR3 DNA reads TGTGCCAGCTCACCAAAACGGGGGACTACTGAAGCTTTCTTT. This encodes CASSPKRGTTEAFF.

The chain carries TRBV18 and TRBJ2-1, with a tentative D call TRBD1 (6 bases). V lost 3 bases to trimming and J lost 5 bases, with 14 bases between them. The CDR3 spans 15 residues. Germline V gene sequence: CDR1 KGHSH, CDR2 LQKENI. For the CDR3, the DNA is TGTGCCAGCTCACCCCTAGGGGGAGCGGACAATGAGCAGTTCTTC. Translation gives CASSPLGGADNEQFF.

The gene calls are TRBV14 and TRBJ1-2, with D unresolved. The V end lost 1 base, the J end lost 5 bases, and 5 bases lay between the germline ends. This CDR3 contains 12 residues. Germline V lookup: CDR1 SGHDN, CDR2 FVKESK. In DNA, the CDR3 is TGTGCCAGCAGCCAAGGAGTATATGGCTACACCTTC. It yields the protein CASSQGVYGYTF.

This clone has only a few counts. This chain joins TRBV19 and TRBJ2-6, with D unresolved. CDR1 and CDR2 (germline): LNHDA, SQIVND (reference sequence). This CDR3 is 15 amino acids long. Trimming pared 4 bases from V and 1 base from J, leaving 8 bases between. The CDR3 sequence is CASSTTVSGANVLTF. Written as DNA, the CDR3 is TGTGCCAGTAGTACAACAGTATCTGGGGCCAACGTCCTGACTTTC.

This clone has a handful of counts. The chain carries TRBV7-6 and TRBJ2-1; 11 bases fit TRBD1. This CDR3 is built from 14 residues. Germline trimming cut 5 bases from V and 7 bases from J; bases unmatched to any gene: 4. Germline V CDR1 and CDR2: SGHVS, FNYEAQ. This chain's CDR3 is CASSAGTGGNEQFF. Written as DNA, the CDR3 is TGTGCCAGCAGCGCCGGGACAGGGGGAAATGAGCAGTTCTTC.

This clone appeared a single time. The chain combines TRBV6-5 with TRBJ2-7; D perhaps matches TRBD2 (5 bases). The CDR3 spans 15 residues. V lost 5 bases and J 3 bases, leaving 17 bases between the germline ends. CDR1 and CDR2 (germline): MNHEY, SVGAGI. This CDR3 reads CASSGSGGSYYEQYF. The CDR3 bases are TGTGCCAGCAGTGGGAGTGGCGGGTCCTACTACGAGCAGTACTTC.

This clone was recorded only once. The chain carries TRBV7-9 and TRBJ2-5; 8 bases agree with TRBD1. CDR1 and CDR2 from the germline V gene are SEHNR and FQNEAQ (reference sequence). CDR3 size: 15 residues. Trimming took 1 base from V and 1 from J; bases not matched to a gene: 2. CDR3 sequence reads: CASSLGTGPQETQYF. The CDR3, as DNA: TGTGCCAGCAGCTTAGGGACAGGGCCCCAAGAGACCCAGTACTTC.

V is TRBV19 and J is TRBJ1-6, with 7 bases matching TRBD1. The CDR3 length is 15 residues. J gave up 7 bases and V 3 bases, and 6 bases lay outside the gene matches. The germline V gene encodes CDR1 LNHDA and CDR2 SQIVND (reference sequence). CDR3 coding DNA: TGTGCCAGTAGTATTGACGCCAGGGGGAATTCACCCCTCCACTTT. Protein product: CASSIDARGNSPLHF.

The gene calls are TRBV7-2 and TRBJ1-6; possible D gene TRBD1, 6 bases. V dropped 5 bases and J dropped 6 bases, with 17 bases sitting between them. This CDR3 has 16 residues. Germline-derived CDR1 and CDR2 are SGHTA and FQGNSA. This CDR3 reads CASSPGAGRINSPLHF. CDR3 sequence (DNA): TGTGCCAGCAGCCCAGGGGCCGGACGGATTAATTCACCCCTCCACTTT.

The chain is built from TRBV7-9 and TRBJ2-7; 12 positions match TRBD1. CDR1 and CDR2 from the germline V gene are SEHNR and FQNEAQ (reference sequence). CDR3 length: 18 residues. V dropped 1 base and J dropped 6; count of bases not matched to a gene: 13. CDR3 bases: TGTGCCAGCAGCTTAGACTTCGGGGTGGGACAGGGGGCGCGCGAGCAGTACTTC. Amino acids: CASSLDFGVGQGAREQYF.

This chain uses TRBV6-5 with TRBJ2-5; TRBD1 agrees at 7 bases. The CDR3 runs to 14 residues. V was clipped by 4 bases and J by 0 bases; unmatched bases: 2. In germline, CDR1 is MNHEY, CDR2 SVGAGI. CDR3: CASSLGQHQETQYF. The CDR3 coding sequence is TGTGCCAGCAGTTTGGGACAGCACCAAGAGACCCAGTACTTC.

The count of this clone is one. The genes are TRBV19 and TRBJ2-1; D might be TRBD2 (5 bases). This CDR3 region has 16 residues. Germline CDR1 is LNHDA and CDR2 is SQIVND (reference sequence). V lost 3 bases, J lost 7 bases, and 19 bases lay in between. The CDR3 region is CASSITFAGFLNEQFF. The CDR3 nucleotides are TGTGCCAGTAGTATTACGTTCGCGGGTTTCTTGAATGAGCAGTTCTTC.

J is TRBJ1-2 and V is TRBV4-2; 7 bases match TRBD1. This CDR3 is built from 18 residues. Germline trimming cut 0 bases from V and 4 bases from J; bases unmatched to any gene: 14. Germline CDR1 is LGHNA and CDR2 is YNFKEQ. The CDR3 is CASSQDPGQKITLYGYTF. CDR3 DNA sequence: TGTGCCAGCAGCCAAGATCCGGGACAGAAAATTACCCTCTATGGCTACACCTTC.

The gene calls are TRBV27 and TRBJ2-7; 7 nucleotides match TRBD1. This CDR3 is built from 14 residues. V lost 9 bases, J lost 6 bases, and 14 bases stayed unmatched. Germline CDR1 MNHEY, CDR2 SMNVEV (reference sequence). Here the CDR3 DNA reads TGTGCCAGTCGAGTGACAGGGAGCAGCTCCGAGCAGTACTTC. Translation: CASRVTGSSSEQYF.

The chain combines TRBV9 with TRBJ2-6; 8 positions match TRBD1. Germline CDR1 SGDLS, CDR2 YYNGEE. CDR3 length equals 19 residues. With V trimmed by 0 bases and J by 0 bases, 8 bases remained unmatched. CDR3 sequence (DNA): TGTGCCAGCAGCGTAGGACCGACAGGGGCCCTCTCTGGGGCCAACGTCCTGACTTTC. Its translation is CASSVGPTGALSGANVLTF.

The chain joins TRBV2 to TRBJ1-2; weak D call: TRBD1 (6 bases). This CDR3 comprises 14 residues. Between the trimmed V and J ends, which lost 4 bases and 4 bases, there was a span of 13 bases. Germline-derived CDR1 and CDR2 are SNHLY and FYNNEI. Here the CDR3 reads CASSVGDKTYGYTF. In DNA, the CDR3 is TGTGCCAGCAGTGTGGGGGACAAAACCTATGGCTACACCTTC.

This clone occurred a few times. V and J are TRBV23-1 and TRBJ1-1; 7 bases match TRBD1. TRBV23-1 is designated an ORF whose function remains uncertain. The CDR3 contains 18 residues. V lost 0 bases and J lost 7; bases outside the gene matches: 17. The CDR3 nucleotides are TGCGCCAGCAGTCAATCAGGGACAGAAAGAGCCGAATTCGGTGAAGCTTTCTTT. Amino acid sequence: CASSQSGTERAEFGEAFF.